Below are 16 T cell receptor beta chains sequenced from a single sample in a study of blood T cell repertoires in COVID-19. The assay was immunoSEQ multiplex PCR, and TCRdb's table has in-frame clones only and misses some. The repertoire holds under 300,000 clones, with about nine tenths as singletons. The specimen was PBMCs or T cells enriched from blood (not recorded which). The receptors shown here come from a young woman who had recovered from COVID-19.

V gene TRBV11-3 combines with J gene TRBJ2-1; 8 bases are shared with TRBD2. This CDR3 region has 11 residues. With V trimmed by 5 bases and J by 12 bases, 3 bases remained unmatched. CDR1 is SGHNT and CDR2 is YENEEA in the germline V gene. As DNA, the CDR3 is TGTGCCAGCAGCCGGGGGGGCGGGCAGTTCTTC. Its translation is CASSRGGGQFF.

V is TRBV6-5 and J is TRBJ1-1; D not resolved. Germline V gene sequence: CDR1 MNHEY, CDR2 SVGAGI. The CDR3 has 13 amino acids. Trimming took 6 bases from V and 1 from J, leaving 9 bases between them. CDR3 amino acids: CASSSLGNTEAFF. As DNA, the CDR3 is TGTGCCAGCAGCTCCCTCGGGAACACTGAAGCTTTCTTT.

The gene calls are TRBV6-2 or TRBV6-3 and TRBJ2-4, with TRBD2 as a possible D gene (6 bases). V was pared by 5 bases and J by 10 bases, with 21 bases between. The germline CDR1 and CDR2 sequences are MNHEY and SVGEGT. This CDR3 is built from 15 residues. The CDR3 loop reads CASSPFSGPTRIQYF. The CDR3 coding sequence is TGTGCCAGCAGTCCCTTTAGCGGACCAACGAGGATTCAGTACTTC.

The genes are TRBV7-2 and TRBJ1-1; a weak D match, TRBD1 (5 bases). Germline V gene data show CDR1 as SGHTA and CDR2 as FQGNSA. CDR3 size: 14 residues. The V gene lost 7 bases and the J gene lost 4 bases, with 16 bases spanning the gap. CDR3 sequence (DNA): TGTGCCAGCAACCCCTGGGGCAGGGTCACTGAAGCTTTCTTT. Encoded protein: CASNPWGRVTEAFF.

As concerns this clone: This sample includes further DNA sequences coding for the same CDR3. This chain connects TRBV9 to TRBJ2-3; weak D call: TRBD2 (6 bases). This CDR3 is built from 13 residues. Trimming shortened V by 0 bases and J by 6 bases, and 8 bases separated the two germline ends. Germline V gene sequence: CDR1 SGDLS, CDR2 YYNGEE. The CDR3 loop reads CASSVGGGDTQYF. The DNA for the CDR3 is TGTGCCAGCAGCGTAGGTGGGGGGGATACGCAGTATTTT.

V is TRBV7-8 and J is TRBJ1-5; TRBD1 matches 7 bases. Trimming cost V 2 bases and J 11 bases; bases outside gene matches: 15. Looked up from germline, CDR1 is SGHVS and CDR2 is FQNEAQ. The CDR3 runs to 16 residues. Here the CDR3 reads CASSLSSDRVRVAQHF. CDR3 DNA: TGTGCCAGCAGCTTAAGTAGTGACAGGGTCCGTGTAGCCCAGCATTTT.

The J gene is TRBJ2-2, the V gene TRBV5-4; 9 nucleotides line up with TRBD1. Looked up from germline, CDR1 is SGHNT and CDR2 is YYREEE (reference sequence). This CDR3 has 16 residues. The V segment lost 4 bases and the J segment 6 bases; nucleotides outside the gene matches: 10. The CDR3 DNA is TGTGCCAGCAGCGATCAGGACAGGGGTGGTTCCGGGGAGCTGTTTTTT. As protein: CASSDQDRGGSGELFF.

V is TRBV4-1 and J is TRBJ2-3; D perhaps matches TRBD2 (5 bases). The germline gives CDR1 MGHRA, CDR2 YSYEKL. The V gene lost 0 bases and the J gene lost 4 bases, with 11 bases spanning the gap. The CDR3 is 15 amino acids. Here the CDR3 DNA reads TGCGCCAGCAGCCAAGAAGGAGGAAAGGCAGATACGCAGTATTTT. Its translation is CASSQEGGKADTQYF.

This chain uses TRBV5-6 with TRBJ2-7; 10 bases are a match to TRBD2. The V and J ends lost 4 bases and 2 bases, in that order; junction bases with no gene match: 3. Germline loops: CDR1 SGHDT, CDR2 YYEEEE. The CDR3 spans 14 residues. The CDR3 region is CASSGTSATYEQYF. Here the CDR3 DNA reads TGTGCCAGCAGCGGGACTAGCGCTACCTACGAGCAGTACTTC.

The rearrangement joins TRBV24-1 to TRBJ2-1; 11 bases match TRBD2. Per germline, CDR1 KGHDR and CDR2 SFDVKD. V was pared by 9 bases and J by 9 bases, with 9 bases of the junction left unmatched. This CDR3 is built from 14 residues. Written as DNA, the CDR3 is TGTGCCACCTACTCTAGCGGGGGGTCCGGTGAGCAGTTCTTC. Translated: CATYSSGGSGEQFF.

The chain recombines TRBV7-9 with TRBJ2-3, with 8 positions matching TRBD2. Germline values: CDR1 SEHNR, CDR2 FQNEAQ (reference sequence). V lost 2 bases and J lost 4; bases outside the gene matches: 11. The CDR3 has 17 amino acids. The CDR3 sequence: CASSLSMAGGWPDTQYF. CDR3 nucleotide sequence: TGTGCCAGCAGCTTATCCATGGCGGGAGGTTGGCCAGATACGCAGTATTTT.

This clone came up once. The rearrangement uses TRBV25-1 and TRBJ1-1; no clear D gene. V lost 3 bases and J lost 5, with 13 bases in between. Germline V CDR1 and CDR2: MGHDK, SYGVNS. This CDR3 region has 14 residues. This CDR3 is CASSESGYGTEAFF. CDR3 nucleotide sequence: TGTGCCAGCAGTGAGTCAGGTTATGGAACTGAAGCTTTCTTT. Variable domain in full (rest from reference TRBV25-1 and TRBJ1-1): EADIYQTPRYLVIGTGKKITLECSQTMGHDKMYWYQQDPGMELHLIHYSYGVNSTEKGDLSSESTVSRIRTEHFPLTLESARPSHTSQYLCASSESGYGTEAFFGQGTRLTVV.

The rearrangement joins TRBV3-1 (or the pseudogene TRBV3-2) to TRBJ2-7; TRBD2 matches 7 bases. Losses at the gene ends were 1 base for V and 4 bases for J; bases not matched to a gene: 7. The length of the CDR3 is 15 residues. Germline CDR1 reads LGHDT; CDR2 reads YNNKEL (reference sequence). In nucleotides, the CDR3 is TGTGCCAGCAGCCAAGCGGCTAGCGGAAGATACGAGCAGTACTTC. It specifies CASSQAASGRYEQYF.

The chain combines TRBV18 with TRBJ2-7, with D perhaps matching TRBD1 (6 bases). The CDR3 consists of 15 residues. From germline, CDR1 is KGHSH and CDR2 LQKENI. Trimming stripped 3 bases from V and 5 bases from J, with 17 bases between. CDR3 nucleotide sequence: TGTGCCAGCTCACCCACCCCGGCAGGGGACAACGAGCAGTACTTC. Amino acids: CASSPTPAGDNEQYF. Together with reference TRBV18 and TRBJ2-7, the CDR3 gives the full variable domain: NAGVMQNPRHLVRRRGQEARLRCSPMKGHSHVYWYRQLPEEGLKFMVYLQKENIIDESGMPKERFSAEFPKEGPSILRIQQVVRGDSAAYFCASSPTPAGDNEQYFGPGTRLTVT.

The genes are TRBV3-1 (or the pseudogene TRBV3-2) and TRBJ1-2; D remains ambiguous. From germline, CDR1 is LGHDT and CDR2 YNNKEL (reference sequence). Trimming took 2 bases from V and 1 from J, leaving 11 bases between them. The CDR3 covers 15 residues. In nucleotides, the CDR3 is TGTGCCAGCAGCCAATCAGATTTCTTTAACTATGGCTACACCTTC. Protein sequence: CASSQSDFFNYGYTF.

The V gene is TRBV4-1, the J gene TRBJ1-6; 10 nucleotides match TRBD1. The trim removed 0 bases at V and 10 bases at J, leaving 9 bases unmatched. The CDR3 spans 17 residues. From germline, CDR1 is MGHRA and CDR2 YSYEKL. The CDR3 is CASSQDFVWDRGSPLHF. In DNA, the CDR3 is TGCGCCAGCAGCCAAGATTTTGTGTGGGACAGGGGATCACCCCTCCACTTT.